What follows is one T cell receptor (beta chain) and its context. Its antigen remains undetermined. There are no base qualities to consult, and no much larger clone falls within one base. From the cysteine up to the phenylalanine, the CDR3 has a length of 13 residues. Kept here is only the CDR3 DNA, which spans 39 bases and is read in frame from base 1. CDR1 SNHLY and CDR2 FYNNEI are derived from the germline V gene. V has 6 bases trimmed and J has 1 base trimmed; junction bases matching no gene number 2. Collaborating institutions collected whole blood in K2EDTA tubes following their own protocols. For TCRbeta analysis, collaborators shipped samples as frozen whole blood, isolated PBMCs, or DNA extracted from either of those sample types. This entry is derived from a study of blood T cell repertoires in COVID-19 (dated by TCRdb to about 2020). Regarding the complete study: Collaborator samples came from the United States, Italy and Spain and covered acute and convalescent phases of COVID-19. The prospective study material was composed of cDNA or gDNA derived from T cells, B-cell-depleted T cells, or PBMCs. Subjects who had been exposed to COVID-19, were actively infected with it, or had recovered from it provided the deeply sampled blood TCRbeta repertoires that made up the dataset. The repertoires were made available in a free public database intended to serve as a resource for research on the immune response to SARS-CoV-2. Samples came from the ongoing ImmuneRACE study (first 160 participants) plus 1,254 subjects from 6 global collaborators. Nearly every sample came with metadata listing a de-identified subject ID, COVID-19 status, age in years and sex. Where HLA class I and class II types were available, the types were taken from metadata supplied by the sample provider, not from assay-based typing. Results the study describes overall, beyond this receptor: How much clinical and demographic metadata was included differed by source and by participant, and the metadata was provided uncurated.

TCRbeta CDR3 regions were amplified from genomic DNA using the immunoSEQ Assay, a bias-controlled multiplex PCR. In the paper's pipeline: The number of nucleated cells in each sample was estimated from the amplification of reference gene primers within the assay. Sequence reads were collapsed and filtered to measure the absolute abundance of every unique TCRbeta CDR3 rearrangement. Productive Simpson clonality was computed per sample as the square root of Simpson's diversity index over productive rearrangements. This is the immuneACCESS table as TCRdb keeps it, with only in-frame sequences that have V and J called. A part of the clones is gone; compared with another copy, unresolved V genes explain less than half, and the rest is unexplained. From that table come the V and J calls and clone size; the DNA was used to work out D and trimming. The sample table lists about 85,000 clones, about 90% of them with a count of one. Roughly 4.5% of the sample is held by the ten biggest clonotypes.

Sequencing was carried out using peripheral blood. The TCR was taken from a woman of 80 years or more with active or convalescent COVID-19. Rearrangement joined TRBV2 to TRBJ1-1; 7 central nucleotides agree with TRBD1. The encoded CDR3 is CASRGQPNTEAFF. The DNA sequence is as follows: TGTGCCAGCAGGGGACAGCCGAACACTGAAGCTTTCTTT.